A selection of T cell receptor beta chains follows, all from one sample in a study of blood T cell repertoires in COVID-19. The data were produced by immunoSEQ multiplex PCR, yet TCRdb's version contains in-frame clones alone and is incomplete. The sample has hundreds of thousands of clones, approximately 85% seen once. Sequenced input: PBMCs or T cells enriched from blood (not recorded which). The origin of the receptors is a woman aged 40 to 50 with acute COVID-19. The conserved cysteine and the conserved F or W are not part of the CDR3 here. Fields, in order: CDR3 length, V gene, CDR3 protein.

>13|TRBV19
ASSPRAGDPYGYT
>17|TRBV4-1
ASSQWTSGGAFESYEQY
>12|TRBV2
ASTTSGVRDTQY
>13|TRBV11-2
ASSLKQFMNTEAF
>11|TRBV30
AWSRNQGVEQY
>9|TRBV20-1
SADSSYEQY
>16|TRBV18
ASSPPEVARFSTDTQY
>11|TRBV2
ASRQSSGNTIY
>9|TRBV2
ASSPEAEAF
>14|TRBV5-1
ASSSGTGSYGNTQY
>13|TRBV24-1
ATSVGDSLNQPQH
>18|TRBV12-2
ASRFRSPYGTGQSGQPQH
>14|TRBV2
ASSDEQPGYNSPLH
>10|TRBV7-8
ASSSPDQPQH
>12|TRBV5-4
ASSGKTANTEAF
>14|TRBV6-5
ASSYARDSWNTEAF
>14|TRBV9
ASSRRLAGDTGELF
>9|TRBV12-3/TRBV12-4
ASGRGTEAF
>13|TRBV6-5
ASSYGGASNQPQH
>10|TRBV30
AWSVRRSPLH
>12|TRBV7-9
ASSHNRGNEKLF
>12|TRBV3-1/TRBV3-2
ASSQGGGNEKLF
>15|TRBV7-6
ASSLGTSGGAQDTQY
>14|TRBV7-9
ASSAMRTRDTGELF
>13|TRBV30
AWSVLQGGDYGYT
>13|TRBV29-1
SVGTSGGTRNEQF
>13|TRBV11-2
ASSFWEGGNNEQF
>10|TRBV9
ASSLGGDEQY
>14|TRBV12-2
ASRSSGRPKRDTQY
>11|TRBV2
ASSEIQGSTIY
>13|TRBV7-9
ASSRPQGGQETQY
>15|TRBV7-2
ASSLARTGASNQPQH
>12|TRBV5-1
ASSGGQGTDTQY
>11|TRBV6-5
ASIREDLDTQY
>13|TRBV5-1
ASSLVSGGTDTQY
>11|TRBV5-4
ASSPNTQETQY
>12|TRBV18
ASSPRLRQETQY
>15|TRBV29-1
SVEAMQGNPPHYGYT
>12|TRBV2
ASDYQGFNEKLF
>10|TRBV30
AWSRSNQPQH
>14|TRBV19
ASTLGRGLDSYEQY
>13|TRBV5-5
ASRLAPDSSYEQY
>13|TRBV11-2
ASSLAPDYSQALH